This T cell receptor beta chain was identified in a study of T cell changes during pregnancy in multiple sclerosis. TCRdb's table, derived via immunoSEQ multiplex PCR, lists solely in-frame clones and lacks some. The table lists tens of thousands of clones, approximately 90% of them singletons. The CDR3 has 15 amino acids. V lost 7 bases and J lost 6; bases outside the gene matches: 14. CDR1 is MDHEN, CDR2 SYDVKM, per germline. The clonotype originates from a female donor in good health, enrolled as a control in a pregnancy study. The sequencing used CD4+ T cells from peripheral blood mononuclear cells, collected in the first trimester of pregnancy. J is TRBJ1-1 and V is TRBV28; 7 bases are a match to TRBD1. CDR3 nucleotide sequence: TGTGCCAGCACCATTCTCAGGGGTAGGGGGCCTGAAGCTTTCTTT. It yields the protein CASTILRGRGPEAFF.